This T cell receptor (beta chain) originates from a study of blood T cell repertoires in COVID-19 (dated by TCRdb to 2019 to 2021). In the study overall: Samples from collaborators originated in the United States, Italy and Spain and spanned both the acute and convalescent phases of COVID-19. The prospective study material was composed of cDNA or gDNA derived from T cells, B-cell-depleted T cells, or PBMCs. The dataset comprised deeply sampled blood TCRbeta repertoires from subjects exposed to, actively infected with, or recovered from COVID-19. The repertoires were released in a freely available public database intended as a resource for research on the immune response to SARS-CoV-2. Samples came from the ongoing ImmuneRACE study (first 160 participants) plus 1,254 subjects from 6 global collaborators. Nearly every sample came with metadata listing a de-identified subject ID, COVID-19 status, age in years and sex. Where available, HLA class I and class II types were taken from metadata supplied by the sample provider and were not determined by assay-based typing.

Collaborating institutions collected whole blood in K2EDTA tubes following their own protocols. For TCRbeta analysis, collaborators shipped samples in one of three forms: frozen whole blood, isolated PBMCs, or DNA extracted from either of those sample types. The CDR3 contains 16 residues, cysteine and phenylalanine counted. Left in the record is the CDR3 DNA by itself, 48 bases read in frame from the first base. V has 1 base trimmed and J has 8 bases trimmed; junction bases matching no gene number 8. Reading the germline V gene gives CDR1 SGHDN and CDR2 FVKESK. The immunoSEQ Assay, a bias-controlled multiplex PCR, was used to amplify TCRbeta CDR3 regions from genomic DNA. For the original study's pipeline: Within the assay, amplification of reference gene primers was used to estimate how many nucleated cells each sample contained. Sequence reads were collapsed and filtered to measure the absolute abundance of every unique TCRbeta CDR3 rearrangement. For each sample, productive Simpson clonality was calculated as the square root of Simpson's diversity index across productive rearrangements. TCRdb limited this immuneACCESS table to in-frame rearrangements with V and J called. A share of clones is missing; checked studies link under half to unresolved V genes, and the rest is unexplained. V, J and clone size are taken as reported in that table, and D and trimming were inferred from the DNA itself. This sample holds about 190,000 clones; around 85% were observed only once. The ten largest clones take up over 10% of the sample.

Broader findings and caveats from the paper: Clinical and demographic metadata were provided uncurated, with the amount varying by source and participant.

With regard to this clone: No antigen is known for it. Base quality data are lacking; no much larger clone is found one base away.

Sequenced sample: peripheral blood. The rearrangement joined TRBV14 to TRBJ1-6, with 7 middle bases fitting TRBD1. The TCR sequence derives from a woman in her 50s with acute or convalescent COVID-19. The CDR3 loop reads CASSQGLGQIYSPLHF. The DNA sequence follows: TGTGCCAGCAGCCAAGGACTGGGACAGATCTATTCACCCCTCCACTTT. With the portions outside the CDR3 filled from the reference TRBV14 and TRBJ1-6 genes, the complete variable region becomes EAGVTQFPSHSVIEKGQTVTLRCDPISGHDNLYWYRRVMGKEIKFLLHFVKESKQDESGMPNNRFLAERTGGTYSTLKVQPAELEDSGVYFCASSQGLGQIYSPLHFGNGTRLTVT.